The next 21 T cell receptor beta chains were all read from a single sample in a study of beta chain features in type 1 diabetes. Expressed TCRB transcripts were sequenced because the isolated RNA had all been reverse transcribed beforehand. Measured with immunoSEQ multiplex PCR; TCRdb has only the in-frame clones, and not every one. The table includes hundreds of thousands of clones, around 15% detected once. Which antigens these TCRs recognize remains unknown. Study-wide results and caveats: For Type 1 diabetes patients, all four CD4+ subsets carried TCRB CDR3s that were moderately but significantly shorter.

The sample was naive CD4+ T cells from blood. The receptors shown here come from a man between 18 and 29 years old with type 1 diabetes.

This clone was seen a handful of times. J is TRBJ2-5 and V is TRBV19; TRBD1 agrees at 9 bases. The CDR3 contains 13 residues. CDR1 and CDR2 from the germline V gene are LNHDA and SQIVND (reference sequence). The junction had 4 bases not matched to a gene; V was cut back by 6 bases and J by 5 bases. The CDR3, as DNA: TGTGCCAGTAGGGACAGGGGTCGTGAGACCCAGTACTTC. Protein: CASRDRGRETQYF.

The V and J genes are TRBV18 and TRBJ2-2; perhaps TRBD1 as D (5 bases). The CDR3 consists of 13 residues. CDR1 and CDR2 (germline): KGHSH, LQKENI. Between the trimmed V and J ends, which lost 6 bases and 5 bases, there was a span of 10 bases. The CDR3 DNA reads TGTGCCAGCTCCCCCCAGGGTACCGGGGAGCTGTTTTTT. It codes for CASSPQGTGELFF.

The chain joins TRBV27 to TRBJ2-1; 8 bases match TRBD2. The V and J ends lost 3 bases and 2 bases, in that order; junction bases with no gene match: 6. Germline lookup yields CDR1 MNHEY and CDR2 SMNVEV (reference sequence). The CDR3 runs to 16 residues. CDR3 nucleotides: TGTGCCAGCAGTTTTAGTGGCGGGGGGACCTACAATGAGCAGTTCTTC. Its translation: CASSFSGGGTYNEQFF.

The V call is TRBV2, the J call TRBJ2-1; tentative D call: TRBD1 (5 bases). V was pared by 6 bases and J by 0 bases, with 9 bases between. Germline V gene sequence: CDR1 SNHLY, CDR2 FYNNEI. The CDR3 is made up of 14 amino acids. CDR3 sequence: CASRDKSSYNEQFF. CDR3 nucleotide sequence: TGTGCCAGCAGGGACAAGAGCTCCTACAATGAGCAGTTCTTC.

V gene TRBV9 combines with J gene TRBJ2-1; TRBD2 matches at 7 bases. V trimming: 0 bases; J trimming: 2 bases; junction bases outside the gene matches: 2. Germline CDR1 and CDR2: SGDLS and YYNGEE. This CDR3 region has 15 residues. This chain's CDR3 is CASSVGEGPYNEQFF. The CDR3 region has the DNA TGTGCCAGCAGCGTAGGGGAGGGGCCCTACAATGAGCAGTTCTTC.

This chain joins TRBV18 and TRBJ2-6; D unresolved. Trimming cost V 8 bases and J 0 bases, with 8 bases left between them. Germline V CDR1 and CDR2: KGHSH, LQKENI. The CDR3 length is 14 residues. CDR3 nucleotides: TGTGCCAGCCGCCCGGACTCTGGGGCCAACGTCCTGACTTTC. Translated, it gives CASRPDSGANVLTF.

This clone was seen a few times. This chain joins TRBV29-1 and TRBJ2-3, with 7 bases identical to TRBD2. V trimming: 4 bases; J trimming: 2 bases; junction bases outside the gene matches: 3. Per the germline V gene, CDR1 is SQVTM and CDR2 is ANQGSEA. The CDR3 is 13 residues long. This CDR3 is CSVGGGITDTQYF. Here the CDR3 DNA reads TGCAGCGTTGGGGGAGGGATCACAGATACGCAGTATTTT.

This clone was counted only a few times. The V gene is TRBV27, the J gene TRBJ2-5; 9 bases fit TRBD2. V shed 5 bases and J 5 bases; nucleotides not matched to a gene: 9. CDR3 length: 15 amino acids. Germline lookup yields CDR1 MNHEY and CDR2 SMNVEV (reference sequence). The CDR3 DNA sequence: TGTGCCAGCAGTCCATTAGCGGGAGTGCGGGAGACCCAGTACTTC. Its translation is CASSPLAGVRETQYF.

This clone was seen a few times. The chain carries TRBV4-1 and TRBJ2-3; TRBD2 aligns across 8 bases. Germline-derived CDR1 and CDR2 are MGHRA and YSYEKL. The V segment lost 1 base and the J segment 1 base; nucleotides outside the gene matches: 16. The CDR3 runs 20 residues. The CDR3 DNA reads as TGCGCCAGCAGCCAAGTGGTGCTAGCGGGCCGGAATCCGCGCACAGATACGCAGTATTTT. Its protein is CASSQVVLAGRNPRTDTQYF.

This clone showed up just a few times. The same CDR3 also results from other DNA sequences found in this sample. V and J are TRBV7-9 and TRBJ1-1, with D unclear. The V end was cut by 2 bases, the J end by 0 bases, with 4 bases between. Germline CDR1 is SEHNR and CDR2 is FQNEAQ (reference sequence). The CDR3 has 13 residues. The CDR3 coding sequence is TGTGCCAGCAGCTTAAGGTTGAACACTGAAGCTTTCTTT. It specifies CASSLRLNTEAFF.

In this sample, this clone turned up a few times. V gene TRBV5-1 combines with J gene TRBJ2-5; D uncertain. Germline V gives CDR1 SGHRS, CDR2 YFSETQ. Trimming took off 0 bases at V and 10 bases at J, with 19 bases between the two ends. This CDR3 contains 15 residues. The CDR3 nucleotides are TGCGCCAGCAGCTTGGAGGGTTCCTTCCAAGGTGACCAGTACTTC. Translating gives CASSLEGSFQGDQYF.

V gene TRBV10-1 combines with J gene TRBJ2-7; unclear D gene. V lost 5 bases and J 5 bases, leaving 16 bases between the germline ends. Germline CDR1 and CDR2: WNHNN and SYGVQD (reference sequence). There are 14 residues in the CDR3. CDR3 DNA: TGCGCCAGCAGTCCAGACCTCAGGAGCCACGAGCAGTACTTC. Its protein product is CASSPDLRSHEQYF.

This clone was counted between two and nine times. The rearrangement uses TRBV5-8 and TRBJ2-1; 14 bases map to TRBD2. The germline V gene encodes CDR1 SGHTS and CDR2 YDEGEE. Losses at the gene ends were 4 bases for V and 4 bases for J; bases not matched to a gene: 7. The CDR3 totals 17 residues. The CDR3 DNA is TGTGCCAGCAGCCCGCTCGGGACTAGCGGGGGATACAATGAGCAGTTCTTC. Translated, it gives CASSPLGTSGGYNEQFF.

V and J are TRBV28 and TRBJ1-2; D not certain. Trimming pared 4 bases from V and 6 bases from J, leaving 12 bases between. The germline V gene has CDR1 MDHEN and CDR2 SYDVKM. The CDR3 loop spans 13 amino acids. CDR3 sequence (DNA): TGTGCCAGCAGTTCCTCCCGGAGAAATGGCTACACCTTC. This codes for CASSSSRRNGYTF.

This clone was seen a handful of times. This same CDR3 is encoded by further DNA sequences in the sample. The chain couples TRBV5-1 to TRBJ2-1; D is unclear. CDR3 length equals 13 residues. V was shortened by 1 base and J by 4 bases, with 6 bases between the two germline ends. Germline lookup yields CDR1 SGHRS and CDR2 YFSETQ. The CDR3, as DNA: TGCGCCAGCAGCTTGCGTTCTTACAATGAGCAGTTCTTC. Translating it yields CASSLRSYNEQFF.

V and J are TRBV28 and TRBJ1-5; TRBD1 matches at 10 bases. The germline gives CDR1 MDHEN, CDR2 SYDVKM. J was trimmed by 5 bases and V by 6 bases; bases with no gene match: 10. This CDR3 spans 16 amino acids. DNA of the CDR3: TGTGCCAGCAGGTCCGCCGGGACAGGGGATGATCAGCCCCAGCATTTT. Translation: CASRSAGTGDDQPQHF.

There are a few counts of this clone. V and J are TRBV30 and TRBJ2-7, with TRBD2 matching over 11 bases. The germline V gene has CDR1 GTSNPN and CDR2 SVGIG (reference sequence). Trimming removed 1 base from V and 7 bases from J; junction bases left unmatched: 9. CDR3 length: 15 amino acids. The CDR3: CAWSATSGSYGEQYF. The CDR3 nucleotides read TGTGCCTGGAGTGCTACTAGCGGGAGTTATGGGGAGCAGTACTTC.

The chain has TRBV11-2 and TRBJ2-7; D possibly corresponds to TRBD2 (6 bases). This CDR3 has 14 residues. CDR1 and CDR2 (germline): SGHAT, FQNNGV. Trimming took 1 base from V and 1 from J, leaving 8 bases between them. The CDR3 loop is CASSLGSGSYEQYF. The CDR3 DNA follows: TGTGCCAGCAGCTTAGGTAGCGGATCCTACGAGCAGTACTTC.

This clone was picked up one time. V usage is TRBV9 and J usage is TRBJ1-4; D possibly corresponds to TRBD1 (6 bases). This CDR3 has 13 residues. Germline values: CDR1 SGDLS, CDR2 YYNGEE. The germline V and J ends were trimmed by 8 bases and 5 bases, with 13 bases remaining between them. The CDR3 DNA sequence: TGTGCCAGTGCCGGGACAATCAATGAAAAACTGTTTTTT. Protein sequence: CASAGTINEKLFF. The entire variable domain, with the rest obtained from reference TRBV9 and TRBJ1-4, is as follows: DSGVTQTPKHLITATGQRVTLRCSPRSGDLSVYWYQQSLDQGLQFLIQYYNGEERAKGNILERFSAQQFPDLHSELNLSSLELGDSALYFCASAGTINEKLFFGSGTQLSVL.

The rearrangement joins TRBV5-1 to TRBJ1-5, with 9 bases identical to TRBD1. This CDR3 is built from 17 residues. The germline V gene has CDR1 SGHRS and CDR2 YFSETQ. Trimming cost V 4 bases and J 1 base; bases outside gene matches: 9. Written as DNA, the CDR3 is TGCGCCAGCAGCCCGGGGACAGGGAAGGGGAGCAATCAGCCCCAGCATTTT. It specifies CASSPGTGKGSNQPQHF. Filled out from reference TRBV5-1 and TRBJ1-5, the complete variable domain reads KAGVTQTPRYLIKTRGQQVTLSCSPISGHRSVSWYQQTPGQGLQFLFEYFSETQRNKGNFPGRFSGRQFSNSRSEMNVSTLELGDSALYLCASSPGTGKGSNQPQHFGDGTRLSIL.

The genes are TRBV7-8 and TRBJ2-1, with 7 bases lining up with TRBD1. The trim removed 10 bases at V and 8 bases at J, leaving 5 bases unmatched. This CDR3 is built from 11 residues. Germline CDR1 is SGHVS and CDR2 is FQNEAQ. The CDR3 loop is CATRGSDEQFF. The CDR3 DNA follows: TGTGCCACCAGGGGGTCGGATGAGCAGTTCTTC.